This passage covers 17 T cell receptor beta chains from one sample sequenced in a study of control samples from healthy donors and cancer patients. The repertoire was sequenced with immunoSEQ multiplex PCR; TCRdb's copy has only in-frame clones and lacks some. This sample yields about 190,000 clones, of which just under 95% are seen a single time; about 1.6% belongs to the top ten. Sequencing was done on a sample of blood. Receptor source: a man aged 18-30 years in good health.

The sample holds a few counts of this clone. The V and J genes are TRBV29-1 and TRBJ1-1; possibly TRBD1 for D (5 bases). This CDR3 contains 13 residues. Germline V gives CDR1 SQVTM, CDR2 ANQGSEA. With 4 bases removed from V and 5 bases from J, the gap between germline ends came to 14 bases. CDR3: CSVAGQLRTEAFF. The CDR3 nucleotides read TGCAGCGTTGCTGGACAACTGAGGACTGAAGCTTTCTTT.

This clone was detected a few times. The chain employs TRBV4-1 and TRBJ1-2; 9 bases fit TRBD1. Germline-derived CDR1 and CDR2 are MGHRA and YSYEKL. V dropped 1 base and J dropped 6; count of bases not matched to a gene: 6. This CDR3 contains 15 residues. The CDR3 DNA sequence: TGCGCCAGCAGCCAAGGACTCGGGACAGGGCATGGCTACACCTTC. Protein product: CASSQGLGTGHGYTF.

J is TRBJ1-1 and V is TRBV12-3 or TRBV12-4, with unresolved D. The germline V and J ends were trimmed by 7 bases and 4 bases, with 13 bases remaining between them. CDR3 length: 13 residues. The CDR3 sequence is CASTFQDGTEAFF. The CDR3 region has the DNA TGTGCCAGCACTTTTCAGGATGGCACTGAAGCTTTCTTT.

The chain links TRBV9 to TRBJ2-3; no definite D call. The germline V gene encodes CDR1 SGDLS and CDR2 YYNGEE. The V and J ends lost 0 bases and 4 bases respectively, with 6 bases between them. The CDR3 runs to 13 residues. DNA of the CDR3: TGTGCCAGCAGCGTAGATAGAGCAGATACGCAGTATTTT. Residues: CASSVDRADTQYF.

The rearrangement joins TRBV5-1 to TRBJ1-6; a possible D gene is TRBD1 (5 bases). Germline V gene sequence: CDR1 SGHRS, CDR2 YFSETQ. CDR3 length: 14 residues. V lost 2 bases and J 9 bases, leaving 12 bases between the germline ends. CDR3 loop: CASSFDSEGSPLHF. For the CDR3, the DNA is TGCGCCAGCAGCTTTGACAGTGAGGGTTCACCCCTCCACTTT.

The chain uses TRBV15 and TRBJ2-7; D uncertain. This CDR3 is built from 13 residues. V shed 1 base and J shed 2 bases, with 6 bases lying between them. The germline CDR1 and CDR2 sequences are LNHNV and YYDKDF (reference sequence). Here the CDR3 DNA reads TGTGCCACCAGCAGAGGCCCTCCCTACGAGCAGTACTTC. Translated, it gives CATSRGPPYEQYF.

The chain has TRBV6-4 and TRBJ1-1; no firm D call. Germline values: CDR1 MRHNA, CDR2 SNTAGT. V lost 5 bases, J lost 8 bases, and 21 bases lay in between. The CDR3 runs to 15 residues. The CDR3 DNA sequence: TGTGCCAGCAGTCCAAGGAAGCCCATCGCATGGGAAGCTTTCTTT. As protein: CASSPRKPIAWEAFF.

The chain recombines TRBV7-9 with TRBJ2-5, with D possibly being TRBD2 (5 bases). Trimming left V 5 bases short and J 4 bases short, with 14 bases between. This CDR3 has 14 residues. Germline V gives CDR1 SEHNR, CDR2 FQNEAQ (reference sequence). CDR3 sequence reads: CASSDLLDVETQYF. CDR3 sequence (DNA): TGTGCCAGCAGCGATTTACTAGACGTAGAGACCCAGTACTTC.

For this clone: Other DNA sequences from this sample encode an identical CDR3 as well. The chain is built from TRBV24-1 and TRBJ2-3; 8 bases are a match to TRBD1. The germline gives CDR1 KGHDR, CDR2 SFDVKD. The CDR3 totals 16 residues. The trim removed 4 bases at V and 1 base at J, leaving 6 bases unmatched. The CDR3 loop reads CATSDPGQGGTDTQYF. CDR3 coding DNA: TGTGCCACCAGTGACCCCGGACAGGGAGGCACAGATACGCAGTATTTT.

V usage is TRBV9 and J usage is TRBJ1-2; a possible D gene is TRBD1 (6 bases). Per germline, CDR1 SGDLS and CDR2 YYNGEE. The V end was cut by 2 bases, the J end by 6 bases, with 23 bases between. The CDR3 sequence is 17 residues long. The CDR3 nucleotides read TGTGCCAGCAGCGTGGGGGGCGCGCACCCTCCCTTGGATGGCTACACCTTC. Amino acids: CASSVGGAHPPLDGYTF.

The chain has TRBV12-5 and TRBJ1-5, with D perhaps matching TRBD1 (6 bases). CDR1 LGHNT and CDR2 FRNRAP come from the germline V gene. The CDR3 contains 13 residues. V was clipped by 5 bases and J by 4 bases, with 9 bases between them. The CDR3 region has the DNA TGTGCTAGTGGTAAACAGGGAAATCAGCCCCAGCATTTT. This codes for CASGKQGNQPQHF.

The V and J genes are TRBV5-1 and TRBJ1-6; D is uncertain. V gave up 0 bases and J gave up 5 bases, with 6 bases separating them. The CDR3 runs 14 residues. Germline lookup yields CDR1 SGHRS and CDR2 YFSETQ. CDR3: CASSLDGHNSPLHF. DNA of the CDR3: TGCGCCAGCAGCTTGGACGGACATAATTCACCCCTCCACTTT.

V is TRBV4-2 and J is TRBJ2-3; 9 bases are shared with TRBD2. Germline CDR1 and CDR2: LGHNA and YNFKEQ. V lost 3 bases to trimming and J lost 1 base; unmatched junction nucleotides: 5. CDR3 length: 16 residues. CDR3 loop: CASSQELAGGTDTQYF. The CDR3 bases are TGTGCCAGCAGCCAGGAACTAGCGGGTGGCACAGATACGCAGTATTTT.

The chain uses TRBV7-8 and TRBJ2-3; 9 nucleotides line up with TRBD2. CDR1 and CDR2 (germline): SGHVS, FQNEAQ. V shed 0 bases, J shed 5 bases, and the junction held 6 bases outside the gene matches. The CDR3 has 16 amino acids. The CDR3 loop reads CASSLAGGGALDTQYF. CDR3 DNA: TGTGCCAGCAGCTTAGCGGGCGGGGGGGCTTTAGATACGCAGTATTTT.

The chain joins TRBV10-3 to TRBJ1-2; TRBD1 matches at 11 bases. V gave up 10 bases and J gave up 8 bases; unmatched junction bases: 6. The CDR3 has 12 amino acids. Germline V gives CDR1 ENHRY, CDR2 SYGVKD. The CDR3 nucleotides read TGTGCCAGCGGACAGGGGGCGCGCGGCTACACCTTC. This sequence encodes CASGQGARGYTF.

The chain employs TRBV4-1 and TRBJ2-1; the D is unclear. V shed 4 bases and J shed 3 bases, with 16 bases lying between them. Germline CDR1 and CDR2: MGHRA and YSYEKL. The CDR3 has 16 amino acids. This CDR3 reads CASSPSTERGYNEQFF. Written as DNA, the CDR3 is TGCGCCAGCAGCCCTTCTACTGAGCGAGGCTACAATGAGCAGTTCTTC.

The chain has TRBV24-1 and TRBJ1-3, with D possibly being TRBD1 (5 bases). This CDR3 has 14 residues. Trimming removed 2 bases at V and 9 bases at J, with 13 bases between. Germline V gene sequence: CDR1 KGHDR, CDR2 SFDVKD. CDR3 amino acids: CATSDSAGGGTIYF. The CDR3 DNA reads as TGTGCCACCAGTGATTCGGCCGGCGGGGGCACCATATATTTT.